The rows below give T cell receptor beta chains drawn from one sample of a study of technical replicates of blood from several donors. Assay used: immunoSEQ multiplex PCR; TCRdb lists only in-frame clones, some missing. Of about 76,000 clones in the sample, almost 98% were seen once. Sample: T cells isolated from PBMCs. The receptor set was obtained from a human donor in good health. Both conserved end residues are part of each CDR3. A D gene is named only where the DNA matches it firmly. Clone size appears in some rows only: once, few, many, or a class for an expanded clone.

TRBV5-1	.	.	TRBJ2-5	CASSLTVVQETQYF	TGCGCCAGCAGCTTGACCGTAGTACAAGAGACCCAGTACTTC
TRBV5-4	TRBD1	once	TRBJ1-1	CASSFFRGDTEAFF	TGTGCCAGCAGCTTTTTCAGGGGGGACACTGAAGCTTTCTTT
TRBV10-2	TRBD2	.	TRBJ2-7	CASREGLAGVYEQYF	TGCGCCAGCAGGGAGGGACTAGCGGGTGTTTACGAGCAGTACTTC
TRBV10-1	.	once	TRBJ1-1	CASREQGNTEAFF	TGCGCCAGCAGGGAACAGGGGAACACTGAAGCTTTCTTT
TRBV6-4	TRBD1	.	TRBJ1-1	CASRRTGTGLIEAFF	TGTGCCAGCAGAAGGACCGGGACAGGACTTATTGAAGCTTTCTTT
TRBV25-1	.	.	TRBJ1-6	CASSELWAKDSPLHF	TGTGCCAGCAGTGAACTTTGGGCAAAGGATTCACCCCTCCACTTT
TRBV19	.	.	TRBJ2-1	CASSIVQRNEQFF	TGTGCCAGTAGTATAGTACAACGTAATGAGCAGTTCTTC
TRBV10-2	TRBD2	.	TRBJ2-7	CASSDPGLAGGLQYF	TGCGCCAGCAGTGATCCGGGACTAGCGGGAGGGTTGCAGTACTTC
TRBV19	TRBD1	.	TRBJ1-5	CASSPDRTNQPQHF	TGTGCCAGTAGTCCGGACAGGACCAATCAGCCCCAGCATTTT
TRBV6-5	.	.	TRBJ1-1	CASSYGGTEAFF	TGTGCCAGCAGTTACGGGGGGACTGAAGCTTTCTTT
TRBV13	TRBD2	.	TRBJ2-1	CASSSPGTSDEQFF	TGTGCCAGCAGTTCCCCCGGGACTAGTGATGAGCAGTTCTTC
TRBV19	.	.	TRBJ1-2	CASTTQVPTLRYGYTF	TGTGCCAGTACCACACAGGTGCCGACCCTCCGTTATGGCTACACCTTC
TRBV6-5	.	few	TRBJ1-1	CASSYSRSADTEAFF	TGTGCCAGCAGTTACTCTCGTTCTGCGGACACTGAAGCTTTCTTT
TRBV30	TRBD1	.	TRBJ2-6	CAWSARTGETSGANVLTF	TGTGCCTGGAGTGCTCGGACAGGGGAAACCTCTGGGGCCAACGTCCTGACTTTC
TRBV5-1	.	once	TRBJ1-6	CASSLAGQGNSPLHF	TGCGCCAGCAGCTTGGCCGGCCAGGGAAACTCACCCCTCCACTTT
TRBV6-5	TRBD1	.	TRBJ2-7	CASSYSTGGSYEQYF	TGTGCCAGCAGTTACTCTACAGGGGGTAGCTACGAGCAGTACTTC
TRBV13	TRBD2	.	TRBJ2-3	CASTRLAGVTDTQYF	TGTGCCAGCACCCGACTAGCGGGGGTCACAGATACGCAGTATTTT
TRBV5-5	.	once	TRBJ2-7	CASSLLQYYERQYF	TGTGCCAGCAGCTTGTTGCAGTACTACGAGCGGCAGTACTTC
TRBV19	TRBD1	.	TRBJ1-5	CASSMKTGESFHNQPQHF	TGTGCCAGTAGTATGAAGACAGGGGAGTCCTTTCACAATCAGCCCCAGCATTTT
TRBV5-1	TRBD1	.	TRBJ1-2	CASSSQGEVYGYTF	TGCGCCAGCAGCTCCCAGGGGGAAGTGTATGGCTACACCTTC
TRBV5-4	.	.	TRBJ1-2	CASSSQGIHYGYTF	TGTGCCAGCAGCTCGCAGGGTATTCACTATGGCTACACCTTC
TRBV11-2	TRBD2	.	TRBJ2-2	CASSLWTSATGELFF	TGTGCCAGCAGCTTATGGACTAGCGCTACCGGGGAGCTGTTTTTT
TRBV10-2	.	.	TRBJ1-3	CASSGSETGNTIYF	TGCGCCAGCAGTGGGTCAGAGACTGGAAACACCATATATTTT
TRBV19	TRBD1	.	TRBJ2-7	CASSTPGDRDEQYF	TGTGCCAGTAGTACGCCCGGAGACAGGGACGAGCAGTACTTC
TRBV7-9	TRBD1	.	TRBJ1-5	CASSYGTTGGRRQPQHF	TGTGCCAGCAGCTACGGGACCACAGGGGGAAGGCGTCAGCCCCAGCATTTT
TRBV14	.	.	TRBJ1-1	CASSQDIRSEAFF	TGTGCCAGCAGCCAAGATATACGGAGTGAAGCTTTCTTT
TRBV5-1	.	.	TRBJ1-1	CASSLEGGLSNTEAFF	TGCGCCAGCAGCTTGGAGGGGGGGCTCTCGAACACTGAAGCTTTCTTT
TRBV6-1	TRBD2	.	TRBJ2-2	CASSEAPSGKVTGELFF	TGTGCCAGCAGTGAAGCGCCTAGCGGGAAGGTCACCGGGGAGCTGTTTTTT